This T cell receptor (beta chain) derives from a study of T cell responses to AZD1222 COVID-19 vaccine. Findings and caveats of the study: The number of AZD1222 recipients seropositive at baseline was only 5 to 7.

Per the germline V gene, CDR1 is SQVTM and CDR2 is ANQGSEA. V shed 6 bases and J shed 0 bases, with 12 bases lying between them. The CDR3 loop spans 14 amino acids. About this clone: What it binds is not known.

Profiling relied on immunoSEQ multiplex PCR, and the TCRdb table lists in-frame clones only, not all of them. The sample consists of roughly 120,000 clones, roughly 87% of them appearing once. This clonotype was sampled from an adult in good health. The chain joins TRBV29-1 to TRBJ1-3, with D perhaps matching TRBD1 (6 bases). Material: peripheral blood, obtained on day 0 of MenACWY control vaccination. The CDR3 nucleotides read TGCAGCGTGAAACAGGGTCGCTCTGGAAACACCATATATTTT. Its translation is CSVKQGRSGNTIYF.